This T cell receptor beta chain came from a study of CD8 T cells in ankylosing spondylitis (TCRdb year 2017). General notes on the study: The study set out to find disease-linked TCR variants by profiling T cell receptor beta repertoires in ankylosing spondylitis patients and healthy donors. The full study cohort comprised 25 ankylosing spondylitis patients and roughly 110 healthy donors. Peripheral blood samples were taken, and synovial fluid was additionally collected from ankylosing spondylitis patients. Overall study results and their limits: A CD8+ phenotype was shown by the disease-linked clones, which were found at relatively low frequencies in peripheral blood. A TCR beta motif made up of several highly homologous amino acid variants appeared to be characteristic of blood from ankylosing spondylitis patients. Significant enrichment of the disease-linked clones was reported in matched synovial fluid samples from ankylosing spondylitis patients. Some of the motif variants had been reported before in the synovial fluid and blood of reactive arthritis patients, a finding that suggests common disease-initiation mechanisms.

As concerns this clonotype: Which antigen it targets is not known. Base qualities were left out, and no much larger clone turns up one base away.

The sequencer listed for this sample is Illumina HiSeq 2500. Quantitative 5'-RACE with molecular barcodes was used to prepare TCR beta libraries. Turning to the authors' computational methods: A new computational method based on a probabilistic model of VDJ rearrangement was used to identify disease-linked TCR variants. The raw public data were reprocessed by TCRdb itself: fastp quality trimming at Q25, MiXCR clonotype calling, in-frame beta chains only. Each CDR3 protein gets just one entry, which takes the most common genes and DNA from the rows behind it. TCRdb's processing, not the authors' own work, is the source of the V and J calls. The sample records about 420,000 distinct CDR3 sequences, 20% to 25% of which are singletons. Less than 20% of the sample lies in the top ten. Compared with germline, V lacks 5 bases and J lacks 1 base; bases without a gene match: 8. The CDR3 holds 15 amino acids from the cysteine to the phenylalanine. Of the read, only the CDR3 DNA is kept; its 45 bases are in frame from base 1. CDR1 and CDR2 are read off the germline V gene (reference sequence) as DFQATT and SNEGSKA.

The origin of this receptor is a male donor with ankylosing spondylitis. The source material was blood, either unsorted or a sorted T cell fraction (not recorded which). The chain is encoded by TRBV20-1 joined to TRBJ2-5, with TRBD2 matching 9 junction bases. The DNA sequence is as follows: TGCAGTGCTGCTGCGGCTAGCGGGATCCAAGAGACCCAGTACTTC. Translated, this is CSAAAASGIQETQYF.